This T cell receptor (beta chain) originates from a study of Graves' ophthalmopathy and Graves' hyperthyroidism (dated by TCRdb to the late 2010s). Concerning the study at large: Peripheral blood was collected at initial diagnosis, before any treatment. The study used TCR beta repertoire signatures to distinguish Graves' ophthalmopathy from Graves' hyperthyroidism and to predict progression to ophthalmopathy. In total, 135 blood samples were TCR-sequenced: fewer than 50 ophthalmopathy, some 80 hyperthyroidism and some 17 hyperthyroidism-to-ophthalmopathy patients. To explore V-J signatures distinguishing ophthalmopathy from hyperthyroidism, a discovery set of 100 patients (fewer than 45 ophthalmopathy, roughly 60 stable hyperthyroidism) was enrolled. For independent validation, a separate cohort was made up of some 19 hyperthyroidism patients plus 17 patients who later progressed from hyperthyroidism to ophthalmopathy. In about six hyperthyroidism patients, the T-cell repertoire of thyroid tissue was compared with the T-cell repertoire of blood. After sampling, hyperthyroidism patients received methimazole starting at 30 mg daily, and ophthalmopathy patients received high-dose intravenous methylprednisolone.

Patients with ophthalmopathy had moderately to severely active disease, with a Clinical Activity Score of 3 or more, a NOSPECS grade of 4 or more, and a disease duration of less than 3 months. Anyone with other autoimmune diseases, uncontrolled infections, pregnancy or lactation was excluded from the study. Diagnosis relied on clinical symptoms, serum thyroxine, TRAb, thyroid ultrasound and orbital computed tomography. PBMCs were isolated from approximately 10 ml of fresh peripheral blood by Ficoll-Paque density gradient centrifugation. Total RNA was extracted with Trizol reagent and quality-checked on an Agilent 2100 Bioanalyzer. The CDR3 spans 13 residues, from the cysteine through the phenylalanine. Of all the DNA, just the CDR3 is kept, 39 bases in frame from base 1. V loses 6 bases of germline sequence and J loses 3 bases, and the interval between the two ends is 11 bases. Via the germline V gene (reference sequence), CDR1 is LNHDA and CDR2 SQIVND.

This clonotype appeared a few times. Which antigen it targets is not known. Per-base quality was not reported, and no clone a single base away is much larger than it. For repertoire sequencing, TCR beta CDR3 regions were amplified from RNA transcripts. The first round of RT-PCR was done with HTBI primers and the Qiagen OneStep RT-PCR kit, and was followed by a second round of multiplex PCR, then size selection and purification. Libraries were sequenced paired-end with 100 bp reads on an Illumina HiSeq2000. The original pipeline was this. SOAPnuke was used to process the reads, removing any read that contained adapters or uncalled bases, had a mean Phred below 15, or lacked an exact match to the constant primer or identifier. COPE v1.2.5 was used to merge the high-quality paired reads. Each unique nucleotide sequence was treated as a clonotype, and MiTCR v1.1 was used to align the clonotypes to the IMGT TRB V, D and J references. Analysis was restricted to V-J combinations with a frequency above 0.0001, which covered 98% to 99.2% of repertoires. For each V-J combination, a TCR clonal expansion and chaos score was defined as F50 clonal expansion divided by the chaos observed in the TCRdist matrix. Features were reduced by Welch's t-statistics and random forest to around 14 V-J combinations, which fed a naive Bayes classifier. Thyroid-blood repertoire similarity was quantified with the Morisita-Horn index. TCRdb trimmed public reads at Q25 via fastp, called clones via MiXCR and kept in-frame beta chains. CDR3 protein duplicates are merged, each entry listing the most common genes and DNA. In this record, the V and J calls reflect TCRdb's handling and not the investigators' own analysis. Counted in this sample were 230,000 or so distinct CDR3 sequences; around 45% of them appeared once. The top ten clones comprise over 40% of the sample.

General findings and caveats noted by the study authors: Ophthalmopathy was separated from stable hyperthyroidism by the 13-signature model with 85% to 90% sensitivity and 81.08% specificity in cross-validation and with 80%/75% in the test set. No statistical method was used to predetermine the sample size, and group allocation was not hidden from the investigators. Most expanded thyroid clonotypes with a frequency above 0.001 also appeared in blood, which suggests that blood repertoires may reflect the immune response in the thyroid. In validation, the model predicted ophthalmopathy progression with 55% to 71% sensitivity and roughly 72% specificity; more than ten predicted patients were CT-confirmed with GO in a median of approximately six months.

This receptor was obtained from an adult man with Graves' ophthalmopathy. The sequence is built from TRBV19 and TRBJ1-1, and possibly TRBD1, on 6 matching bases. The source material was peripheral blood. The DNA sequence is TGTGCCAGTAGAAGTACAGGGTACACTGAAGCTTTCTTT. Translation gives CASRSTGYTEAFF.